This paragraph reports one T cell receptor beta chain. Its specific antigen is unknown. Base qualities are missing; no much larger clone stands one base away. TCRbeta CDR3 regions were amplified from genomic DNA by means of the immunoSEQ Assay, a bias-controlled multiplex PCR. The paper's processing steps were these. The number of nucleated cells in each sample was estimated by amplification of reference gene primers within the assay. To quantify the absolute abundance of each unique TCRbeta CDR3 rearrangement, sequence reads were collapsed and filtered. For each sample, productive Simpson clonality was calculated as the square root of Simpson's diversity index over productive rearrangements. TCRdb obtained this table from immuneACCESS and retained in-frame rearrangements with V and J assigned. These tables miss some clones; where compared with another copy, unresolved V genes account for less than half of the shortfall, and the remainder is unexplained. V, J and clone size are taken as reported in that table, and D and trimming were inferred from the DNA itself. The sample contains some 50,000 clones, roughly 82% of them found a single time. Clones ranked in the top ten supply more than 8% of the sample.

The data are from a study of blood T cell repertoires in COVID-19 (dated by TCRdb to 2020 to 2022). Background on the whole study: The collaborator samples originated in the United States, Italy and Spain and spanned the acute and convalescent phases of COVID-19. The material from the prospective study consisted of cDNA or gDNA derived from T cells, B-cell-depleted T cells, or PBMCs. Deeply sampled blood TCRbeta repertoires from subjects exposed to, actively infected with, or recovered from COVID-19 were included in the dataset. A freely available public database, intended as a resource for researchers studying the immune response to SARS-CoV-2, is where the repertoires were released. Samples were obtained from the ongoing ImmuneRACE study (first 160 participants) and from about 1,300 subjects provided by 6 global collaborators. A de-identified subject ID, COVID-19 status, age in years and sex were almost always included in the sample metadata. HLA class I and class II types, where available, came from metadata supplied by the sample provider rather than from assay-based typing. Broad study findings and their caveats: Clinical and demographic metadata were provided uncurated, with the amount varying by source and participant.

The V end loses 0 bases and the J end loses 2 bases, and a stretch of 9 bases separates them. Looking up the germline V gene yields CDR1 SGHRS and CDR2 YFSETQ. From cysteine to phenylalanine, the CDR3 is 16 amino acids long. The retained sequence is limited to the CDR3, 48 bases, with the frame set at the first base. Each collaborating institution followed its own protocols to collect whole blood in K2EDTA tubes. For TCRbeta analysis, collaborator samples were shipped as frozen whole blood, as isolated PBMCs, or as DNA extracted from either sample type. In this chain, TRBV5-1 is recombined with TRBJ2-6; perhaps TRBD1 is the D gene, with 6 bases matching. The sample was peripheral blood. The clonotype originates from an elderly woman with acute or convalescent COVID-19. The nucleotide sequence is given as TGCGCCAGCAGCTTGGGACAGGTGGCTGGGGCCAACGTCCTGACTTTC. The resulting protein is CASSLGQVAGANVLTF.